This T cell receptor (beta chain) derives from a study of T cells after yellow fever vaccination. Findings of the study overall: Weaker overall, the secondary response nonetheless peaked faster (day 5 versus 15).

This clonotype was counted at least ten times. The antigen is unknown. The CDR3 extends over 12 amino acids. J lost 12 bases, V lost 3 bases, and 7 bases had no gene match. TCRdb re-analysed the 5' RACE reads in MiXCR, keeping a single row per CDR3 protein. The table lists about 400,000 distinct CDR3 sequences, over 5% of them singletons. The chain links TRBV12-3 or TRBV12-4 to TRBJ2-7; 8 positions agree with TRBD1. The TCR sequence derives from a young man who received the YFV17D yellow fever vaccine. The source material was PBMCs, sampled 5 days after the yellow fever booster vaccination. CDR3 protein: CASSFQGAKTYF. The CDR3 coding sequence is TGTGCCAGCAGTTTCCAGGGGGCAAAAACGTACTTC.